This record covers a single TCR beta chain. TCR beta CDR3 regions were amplified from RNA transcripts. The TCR CDR3 first-round RT-PCR relied on the HTBI primer set. TCRdb re-called the multiplex PCR reads with MiXCR, one entry per CDR3 protein. Counted here are hundreds of thousands of distinct CDR3 sequences, 14% to 15% occurring once; the ten biggest clones make up less than 15%. The sample comes from a study of T cells in Graves' hyperthyroidism and ophthalmopathy. V shed 0 bases and J shed 6 bases, with 11 bases lying between them. Germline V gives CDR1 MGHDK, CDR2 SYGVNS. This CDR3 spans 15 amino acids.

The TCR originated in a man aged 18 to 30 with Graves' ophthalmopathy. Sequencing was performed on blood. The chain recombines TRBV25-1 with TRBJ2-2; a weak D match, TRBD2 (6 bases). For the CDR3, the DNA is TGTGCCAGCAGTGAATACGGAGGGTCCCCCGGGGAGCTGTTTTTT. It yields the protein CASSEYGGSPGELFF.